One and the same sample provided the 11 T cell receptor beta chains below, sequenced in a study of blood T cell repertoires in COVID-19. Repertoires were generated with immunoSEQ multiplex PCR, while TCRdb's copy carries only in-frame clones and drops some. The sample has approximately 220,000 clones; about 87% are singletons. Material for sequencing was PBMCs or T cells enriched from blood (not recorded which). Receptor source: a woman younger than 45 who had recovered from COVID-19.

The V and J genes are TRBV6-5 and TRBJ2-7, with 8 bases that match TRBD2. J was trimmed by 2 bases and V by 4 bases; bases with no gene match: 7. The CDR3 runs to 15 residues. From germline, CDR1 is MNHEY and CDR2 SVGAGI. The CDR3: CASSSGGGPTYEQYF. The DNA of the CDR3 is TGTGCCAGCAGTTCAGGCGGGGGGCCAACCTACGAGCAGTACTTC.

This clone was seen once. The chain employs TRBV7-9 and TRBJ2-3; D call uncertain. Germline loops: CDR1 SEHNR, CDR2 FQNEAQ (reference sequence). The V end lost 2 bases, the J end lost 3 bases, and 6 bases lay between the germline ends. The CDR3 extends over 13 amino acids. In nucleotides, the CDR3 is TGTGCCAGCAGCTTAATTGCGACAGATACGCAGTATTTT. This translates into CASSLIATDTQYF.

The rearrangement uses TRBV5-1 and TRBJ2-7, with D unclear. The CDR3 has 13 residues. Germline values: CDR1 SGHRS, CDR2 YFSETQ. V gave up 2 bases and J gave up 2 bases, with 8 bases separating them. This chain's CDR3 is CASSFGLTYEQYF. DNA of the CDR3: TGCGCCAGCAGCTTCGGGTTAACCTACGAGCAGTACTTC.

V gene TRBV5-4 combines with J gene TRBJ2-5, with TRBD2 identical over 11 bases. CDR1 and CDR2 (germline): SGHNT, YYREEE (reference sequence). The CDR3 sequence is 18 residues long. V shed 4 bases, J shed 5 bases, and the junction held 16 bases outside the gene matches. CDR3 DNA: TGTGCCAGCAGCCTCGGACTAGCGGGCCTAATACAAGGGGAGACCCAGTACTTC. Amino acids: CASSLGLAGLIQGETQYF.

The chain employs TRBV10-3 and TRBJ1-1, with TRBD1 matching over 12 bases. Unmatched junction bases numbered 10, after V lost 10 bases and J lost 4 bases. Per germline, CDR1 ENHRY and CDR2 SYGVKD. The CDR3 runs to 15 residues. CDR3 residues: CATAGTGGESTEAFF. The CDR3 DNA sequence: TGTGCCACAGCCGGGACAGGGGGCGAATCCACTGAAGCTTTCTTT.

The gene calls are TRBV25-1 and TRBJ1-3, with D unclear. The germline V and J ends were trimmed by 4 bases and 0 bases, with 7 bases remaining between them. Germline values: CDR1 MGHDK, CDR2 SYGVNS. CDR3 length equals 14 residues. The CDR3 nucleotides are TGTGCCAGCAGTGCTGCGGGCTCTGGAAACACCATATATTTT. Protein: CASSAAGSGNTIYF. The whole variable domain, filled in from reference TRBV25-1 and TRBJ1-3, reads EADIYQTPRYLVIGTGKKITLECSQTMGHDKMYWYQQDPGMELHLIHYSYGVNSTEKGDLSSESTVSRIRTEHFPLTLESARPSHTSQYLCASSAAGSGNTIYFGEGSWLTVV.

This chain uses TRBV3-1 (or the pseudogene TRBV3-2) with TRBJ1-1; no reliable D call. CDR1 is LGHDT and CDR2 is YNNKEL in the germline V gene (reference sequence). Trimming stripped 4 bases from V and 4 bases from J, with 19 bases between. The length of the CDR3 is 16 residues. The CDR3 reads CASSPYGESFATEAFF. The DNA for the CDR3 is TGTGCCAGCAGCCCTTACGGGGAATCCTTTGCCACTGAAGCTTTCTTT.

The chain couples TRBV5-1 to TRBJ2-7, with TRBD1 matching over 7 bases. V shed 4 bases and J 4 bases; nucleotides not matched to a gene: 8. Germline CDR1 and CDR2: SGHRS and YFSETQ. The CDR3 loop spans 14 amino acids. CDR3 DNA sequence: TGCGCCAGCAGCATCGACAGGGTGGCTTACGAGCAGTACTTC. Translated, it gives CASSIDRVAYEQYF.

The chain is built from TRBV19 and TRBJ2-6, with unresolved D. Trimming left V 8 bases short and J 2 bases short, with 16 bases between. The CDR3 spans 16 residues. Per germline, CDR1 LNHDA and CDR2 SQIVND (reference sequence). CDR3: CASLTERGTGANVLTF. The CDR3 nucleotides are TGTGCCAGTTTAACTGAACGCGGAACTGGGGCCAACGTCCTGACTTTC.

This clone was seen a few times. J is TRBJ1-5 and V is TRBV7-2; TRBD1 matches at 8 bases. CDR3 length: 17 residues. The V gene end was trimmed by 0 bases and the J gene end by 2 bases; junction bases not matched to a gene: 6. CDR1 is SGHTA and CDR2 is FQGNSA in the germline V gene. In DNA form, the CDR3 reads TGTGCCAGCAGCTTAGCCCTCGTGGGACAGGGCAATCAGCCCCAGCATTTT. Its protein is CASSLALVGQGNQPQHF.

The V call is TRBV3-1 (or the pseudogene TRBV3-2), the J call TRBJ1-5; TRBD1 matches at 7 bases. The V gene's germline CDR1 is LGHDT and CDR2 YNNKEL (reference sequence). CDR3 length equals 17 residues. V shed 2 bases and J 7 bases; nucleotides not matched to a gene: 14. The CDR3 sequence: CASSQTTLGQTGQPQHF. The CDR3 DNA is TGTGCCAGCAGCCAAACGACCCTGGGACAGACGGGGCAGCCCCAGCATTTT.